The T cell receptor (beta chain) described here comes from a study of cytomegalovirus exposure and HLA in healthy donors. Study at large: Researchers found that roughly 81% of 398 genotyped donors fell within the Caucasian-associated ancestry cluster.

A note on this clone: The antigen remains unidentified.

Study-wide results and limits: Per a later analysis, HLA-associated TCR beta chains showed more clonal expansion than other, equally common TCR beta chains. Among TCR beta chains, those listed as cytomegalovirus-associated numbered about 150.

PCR employed 60 Vbeta and 13 Jbeta primers. Data came from immunoSEQ multiplex PCR; TCRdb stores just in-frame clones and leaves some out. Of some 120,000 clones in the sample, around 84% were seen once. This CDR3 is 14 amino acids long. The V and J ends lost 6 bases and 4 bases, in that order; junction bases with no gene match: 6. Germline V gene sequence: CDR1 MRHNA, CDR2 SNTAGT. This TCR came from a young man in good health and CMV-seronegative. V gene TRBV6-4 combines with J gene TRBJ1-1; 9 positions match TRBD1. Sequenced: PBMCs. In DNA, the CDR3 is TGTGCCAGCAGCGAGACAGGGGGGACCACTGAAGCTTTCTTT. Protein: CASSETGGTTEAFF.